These 15 T cell receptor beta chains came from one sample sequenced in a study of T cell clonotyping in hematopoietic cell transplantation. TCRdb keeps only in-frame clones here, not all; method: immunoSEQ multiplex PCR. The table records about 7,500 clones, 85% to 95% of them present only once. Sequenced here: PBMCs, sampled 180 days after allogeneic stem cell transplant. These receptor sequences come from a female patient aged 50-59 years who had an allogeneic stem cell transplant from an unrelated donor, so the T cells may come from the graft donor. Some clones in this sample may be carry-over from other donors' samples.

The chain carries TRBV12-5 and TRBJ1-1; TRBD1 agrees at 8 bases. Germline V gives CDR1 LGHNT, CDR2 FRNRAP. The CDR3 length is 14 residues. V lost 6 bases to trimming and J lost 0 bases; unmatched junction nucleotides: 3. CDR3: CASGPRGLNTEAFF. CDR3 nucleotides: TGTGCTAGTGGGCCCAGGGGGCTGAACACTGAAGCTTTCTTT. Combining the CDR3 with reference TRBV12-5 and TRBJ1-1 gives the whole variable domain DARVTQTPRHKVTEMGQEVTMRCQPILGHNTVFWYRQTMMQGLELLAYFRNRAPLDDSGMPKDRFSAEMPDATLATLKIQPSEPRDSAVYFCASGPRGLNTEAFFGQGTRLTVV.

J is TRBJ1-2 and V is TRBV2; no definite D call. V lost 3 bases and J 5 bases, leaving 7 bases between the germline ends. The V gene's germline CDR1 is SNHLY and CDR2 FYNNEI. CDR3 length: 12 residues. The CDR3 is CASSDPGYGYTF. The CDR3 region has the DNA TGTGCCAGCAGTGATCCCGGGTATGGCTACACCTTC.

The V and J genes are TRBV5-1 and TRBJ2-1; 10 bases line up with TRBD2. The CDR3 spans 16 residues. V trimming: 0 bases; J trimming: 9 bases; junction bases outside the gene matches: 9. The germline V gene encodes CDR1 SGHRS and CDR2 YFSETQ. The CDR3 nucleotides are TGCGCCAGCAGCTTGGTCGGGAGCGGGAGGGTGACTGAGCAGTTCTTC. The encoded protein is CASSLVGSGRVTEQFF.

The chain recombines TRBV11-1 with TRBJ2-1; 9 bases are a match to TRBD1. Germline CDR1 is SGHAT and CDR2 is FQDESV (reference sequence). Germline trimming cut 3 bases from V and 10 bases from J; bases unmatched to any gene: 16. The CDR3 totals 17 residues. For the CDR3, the DNA is TGTGCCAGCAGCTTGGTACCGGGACAGGGTATATTAGCGGAGCAGTTCTTC. Its translation: CASSLVPGQGILAEQFF.

CDR3 loop: CASSQDVGGARSPLHF. The CDR3 DNA reads TGCGCCAGCAGCCAAGATGTGGGGGGGGCCAGGTCACCCCTCCACTTT. The rearrangement links TRBV4-1 to TRBJ1-6, with D tentatively TRBD1 (6 bases). The CDR3 spans 16 residues. Germline lookup yields CDR1 MGHRA and CDR2 YSYEKL. The V end was cut by 0 bases, the J end by 10 bases, with 16 bases between.

This clone was counted once. The V call is TRBV29-1, the J call TRBJ1-3, with D unclear. CDR1 and CDR2 (germline): SQVTM, ANQGSEA. V lost 0 bases to trimming and J lost 14 bases, with 17 bases between them. This CDR3 contains 13 residues. As DNA, the CDR3 is TGCAGCGTTGAAGATGGTGCCGGTCTGCCGTTATATTTT. This codes for CSVEDGAGLPLYF.

This chain joins TRBV7-2 and TRBJ1-2, with 8 bases aligning to TRBD1. J was trimmed by 8 bases and V by 5 bases; bases with no gene match: 7. The CDR3 covers 13 residues. Germline loops: CDR1 SGHTA, CDR2 FQGNSA. CDR3 sequence: CASSLDRVRGYTF. In nucleotides, the CDR3 is TGTGCCAGCAGCCTGGACAGGGTCAGGGGCTACACCTTC.

The chain is built from TRBV15 and TRBJ1-4; D is perhaps TRBD1 (5 bases). V was pared by 3 bases and J by 0 bases, with 8 bases between. The CDR3 is made up of 15 amino acids. Germline V gene lookup returns CDR1 LNHNV and CDR2 YYDKDF (reference sequence). CDR3 in amino acids: CATSRGGATNEKLFF. The CDR3 DNA sequence: TGTGCCACCAGCAGGGGGGGAGCAACTAATGAAAAACTGTTTTTT.

This clone has just one count. The J gene is TRBJ2-7, the V gene TRBV6-1; the match to TRBD1 covers 10 bases. V shed 6 bases and J 4 bases; nucleotides not matched to a gene: 9. Germline V CDR1 and CDR2: MNHNS, SASEGT. The CDR3 is 15 residues long. Written as DNA, the CDR3 is TGTGCCAGCAGGGATGGACAGGGGGTTACGTACGAGCAGTACGTC. Encoded protein: CASRDGQGVTYEQYV.

About this clone itself: The junction and the germline gene differ at one end; a read error may be behind it. CDR3 in DNA: TGTGCTAGCAGCTTAGGGGGGACGGTGGAGACCCAGTACTTC. Translation gives CASSLGGTVETQYF. This chain joins TRBV7-7 and TRBJ2-5, with D tentatively TRBD1 or TRBD2 (6 bases each). This CDR3 spans 14 amino acids. CDR1 and CDR2 from the germline V gene are SSHAT and FNYEAQ (reference sequence). The full variable domain, in which reference TRBV7-7 and TRBJ2-5 provide the parts outside the CDR3, is GAGVSQSPRYKVTKRGQDVTLRCDPISSHATLYWYQQALGQGPEFLTYFNYEAQPDKSGLPSDRFSAERPEGSISTLTIQRTEQRDSAMYRCASSLGGTVETQYFGPGTRLLVL.

The chain uses TRBV4-2 and TRBJ2-1; 12 positions agree with TRBD2. The CDR3 is 19 amino acids. Unmatched junction bases numbered 21, after V lost 5 bases and J lost 10 bases. CDR1 LGHNA and CDR2 YNFKEQ come from the germline V gene. The CDR3 coding sequence is TGTGCCAGCAGCTCCTCGGGGGTGGGACTAGCGGGTACGGAGTTCGAGCAGTTCTTC. It translates to CASSSSGVGLAGTEFEQFF.

The rearrangement joins TRBV5-1 to TRBJ1-1; weak D call: TRBD1 (5 bases). CDR3 length: 14 residues. V was clipped by 2 bases and J by 6 bases, with 14 bases between them. Germline-derived CDR1 and CDR2 are SGHRS and YFSETQ. The CDR3 region is CASSFLKEGSEAFF. In DNA, the CDR3 is TGCGCCAGCAGCTTCCTCAAAGAGGGGTCTGAAGCTTTCTTT.

This chain uses TRBV5-8 with TRBJ2-7; TRBD1 agrees at 10 bases. The J segment lost 3 bases and the V segment lost 5 bases, leaving 2 bases of the junction unmatched. The germline CDR1 and CDR2 sequences are SGHTS and YDEGEE. The length of the CDR3 is 13 residues. Written as DNA, the CDR3 is TGTGCCAGCAGTCGGGACAGGGGCTACGAGCAGTACTTC. Its protein product is CASSRDRGYEQYF.

This clone was seen only once. The chain links TRBV7-9 to TRBJ2-5; 10 bases align to TRBD2. V dropped 5 bases and J dropped 7; count of bases not matched to a gene: 16. The germline gives CDR1 SEHNR, CDR2 FQNEAQ (reference sequence). CDR3 length: 17 residues. CDR3 sequence (DNA): TGTGCCAGCAGCCCGCCTAGCGGGAGCTATTTAAGTTGGACCCAGTACTTC. Its translation is CASSPPSGSYLSWTQYF.

This sequence joins TRBV9 and TRBJ1-4, with 8 bases matching TRBD1. This CDR3 has 17 amino acids. Germline V lookup: CDR1 SGDLS, CDR2 YYNGEE. V gave up 4 bases and J gave up 0 bases; unmatched junction bases: 8. DNA for the CDR3: TGTGCCAGCAGCCCCTGGACAGGGTCTGCAACTAATGAAAAACTGTTTTTT. Translation: CASSPWTGSATNEKLFF.